This T cell receptor beta chain was identified in a study of shared clonotypes between healthy human individuals. Study outcomes and limitations: The study's rarefaction showed incomplete sorted-subset sequencing despite large depth.

Replicate PCRs from sorted subsets contained around 200 ng DNA, which is approximately 30,000 T cell genomes. Libraries were prepared by immunoSEQ multiplex PCR; TCRdb keeps only in-frame clonotypes and omits some of them. The table has 2 million to 2.5 million clones, more than 90% seen once. Germline CDR1 reads SQVTM; CDR2 reads ANQGSEA. With 3 bases removed from V and 3 bases from J, the gap between germline ends came to 6 bases. The CDR3 loop spans 12 amino acids. As for this clone: The antigen is unknown.

The clonotype comes from a man aged 18 to 30 in good health. J is TRBJ2-1 and V is TRBV29-1; D gene ambiguous. The specimen was naive CD4+ T cells sorted from blood. Regarding subset: CD45RA+ positively selected. Here the CDR3 DNA reads TGCAGCGTTGAGTACCACTACAATGAGCAGTTCTTC. This encodes CSVEYHYNEQFF.